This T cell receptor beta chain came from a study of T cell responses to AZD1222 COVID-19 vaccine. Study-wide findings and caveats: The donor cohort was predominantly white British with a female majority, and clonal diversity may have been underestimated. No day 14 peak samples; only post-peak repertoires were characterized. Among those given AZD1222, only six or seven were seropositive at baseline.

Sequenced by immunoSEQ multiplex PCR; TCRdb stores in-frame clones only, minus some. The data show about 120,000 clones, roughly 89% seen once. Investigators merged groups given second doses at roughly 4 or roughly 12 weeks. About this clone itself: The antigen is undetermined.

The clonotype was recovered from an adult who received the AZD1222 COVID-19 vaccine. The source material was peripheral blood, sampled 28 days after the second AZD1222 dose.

CDR3 DNA: TGTGCCAGCAGCCAAGGATGGGCAGCCTATGGCTACACCTTC. This encodes CASSQGWAAYGYTF. V usage is TRBV3-1 (or the pseudogene TRBV3-2) and J usage is TRBJ1-2; D ambiguous. Germline V CDR1 and CDR2: LGHDT, YNNKEL (reference sequence). This CDR3 has 14 residues. V lost 1 base to trimming and J lost 4 bases, with 10 bases between them.